This TCR beta chain comes out of a study of blood T cell repertoires in COVID-19. This clone has only one observation. V lost 5 bases and J lost 8; bases outside the gene matches: 9. Germline CDR1 reads SGHAT; CDR2 reads FQNNGV. The CDR3 is 14 amino acids. The protocol was immunoSEQ multiplex PCR, while the TCRdb copy is restricted to in-frame clones and leaves out a portion. The profile shows 200,000 or so clones, about 83% of them singletons. Living in about 25 US areas, the participants were between roughly 18 and 89 years of age. Participant-given clinical history determined each cohort assignment.

The sequencing sample was made of PBMCs or T cells enriched from blood (not recorded which). This clonotype was sampled from a woman aged 45-65 years who had been exposed to COVID-19. The gene calls are TRBV11-2 and TRBJ1-2; TRBD1 agrees at 9 bases. CDR3 in amino acids: CASSPTGQGSGYTF. CDR3 coding DNA: TGTGCCAGCAGCCCGACGGGACAGGGTTCCGGCTACACCTTC.